This TCR beta chain was obtained from a study of OX40 agonist ivuxolimab in advanced cancers. About the study: Every 2 weeks, patients received ivuxolimab intravenously, dosed at 0.01 to 10 mg/kg. The group had a mean age of around 64 years, ranged from 23 to 79, and was 75% to 85% male. Study-wide results and limits: Not determined was the antigen specificity of the expanded peripheral T cells.

Sequencing used immunoSEQ multiplex PCR; TCRdb keeps in-frame clones, though not all of them. The sample records about 66,000 clones, about 85% being singletons. Concerning this clone: Its specificity is unknown.

Looked up from germline, CDR1 is SGHNT and CDR2 is YYREEE (reference sequence). The CDR3 has 19 amino acids. Unmatched junction bases numbered 16, after V lost 4 bases and J lost 5 bases. The starting material was CD4+ or CD8+ T cells sorted from blood, obtained in a trial of the OX40 agonist ivuxolimab. The TCR was taken from an adult with an advanced solid tumor such as melanoma, head and neck, liver or kidney cancer. V usage is TRBV5-4 and J usage is TRBJ2-5, with TRBD2 matching over 14 bases. The CDR3 DNA is TGTGCCAGCAGCGGGGGACTAGCGGGAGATCCTATAAACTGGGAGACCCAGTACTTC. This encodes CASSGGLAGDPINWETQYF.